Below, 30 T cell receptor beta chains from the same sample are listed, as sequenced in a study of blood T cell repertoires in COVID-19 (TCRdb year 2020). The library was built by means of the immunoSEQ multiplex PCR assay. In its TCRdb copy, this immuneACCESS table keeps in-frame sequences only and misses some clones. Where compared with another copy, unresolved V genes explain less than half of these, and the others have no known cause. The sample contains about 280,000 clones, roughly 86% of them found a single time. The top ten clonotypes cover 2.1% of the sample. Sequenced: peripheral blood. The receptors come from a woman younger than 45 who had recovered from COVID-19.

The chain uses TRBV5-1 and TRBJ2-5, with TRBD2 identical over 15 bases. CDR1 is SGHRS, CDR2 YFSETQ, per germline. The V segment lost 4 bases and the J segment 2 bases; nucleotides outside the gene matches: 3. The CDR3 runs 16 residues. The CDR3 protein is CASSGGLAGGQETQYF. The CDR3 DNA follows: TGCGCCAGCAGCGGAGGACTAGCGGGGGGGCAAGAGACCCAGTACTTC.

This chain connects TRBV5-1 to TRBJ1-5, with D unclear. This CDR3 spans 14 amino acids. Germline CDR1 SGHRS, CDR2 YFSETQ. The V end was cut by 0 bases, the J end by 7 bases, with 11 bases between. The CDR3: CASSLERGDQPQHF. CDR3 coding DNA: TGCGCCAGCAGCTTGGAACGGGGTGACCAGCCCCAGCATTTT.

The genes are TRBV20-1 and TRBJ2-1, with D unclear. Germline V gene sequence: CDR1 DFQATT, CDR2 SNEGSKA (reference sequence). V gave up 4 bases and J gave up 12 bases, with 13 bases separating them. The CDR3 extends over 11 amino acids. The CDR3 sequence is CSAIFLFGQFF. In DNA form, the CDR3 reads TGCAGTGCTATATTCCTATTTGGGCAGTTCTTC.

V is TRBV5-6 and J is TRBJ2-1, with 9 bases that match TRBD1. Germline V gives CDR1 SGHDT, CDR2 YYEEEE. Trimming at V came to 4 bases and at J to 7 bases, leaving 9 bases not matched to a gene. CDR3 length equals 15 residues. The CDR3 nucleotides are TGTGCCAGCAGCCCAGGACCGGACAGGGGTAATGAGCAGTTCTTC. Encoded protein: CASSPGPDRGNEQFF. Filled out from reference TRBV5-6 and TRBJ2-1, the complete variable domain reads DAGVTQSPTHLIKTRGQQVTLRCSPKSGHDTVSWYQQALGQGPQFIFQYYEEEERQRGNFPDRFSGHQFPNYSSELNVNALLLGDSALYLCASSPGPDRGNEQFFGPGTRLTVL.

The chain carries TRBV10-2 and TRBJ2-3, with 7 nucleotides matching TRBD2. The CDR3 is 16 amino acids. The V gene's germline CDR1 is WSHSY and CDR2 SAAADI. J lost 5 bases, V lost 3 bases, and 11 bases had no gene match. For the CDR3, the DNA is TGCGCCAGCAGTGAAGCCTGGGGCGGGAGCGGAGATACGCAGTATTTT. Protein product: CASSEAWGGSGDTQYF.

Regarding this clone: This specimen includes other DNA sequences encoding the same CDR3. V and J are TRBV24-1 and TRBJ1-2, with TRBD1 as a possible D gene (6 bases). The CDR3 spans 14 residues. The germline V gene has CDR1 KGHDR and CDR2 SFDVKD. Between the trimmed V and J ends, which lost 4 bases and 3 bases, there was a span of 11 bases. CDR3 in amino acids: CATSDYRVDYGYTF. DNA for the CDR3: TGTGCCACCAGTGACTACAGGGTTGACTATGGCTACACCTTC.

The count of this clone is one. This rearrangement joins TRBV28 to TRBJ1-2, with TRBD1 as a possible D gene (6 bases). Trimming shortened V by 3 bases and J by 7 bases, and 15 bases separated the two germline ends. Germline CDR1 and CDR2: MDHEN and SYDVKM. The CDR3 loop spans 14 amino acids. The CDR3: CASSFTGSLAGYTF. CDR3 DNA sequence: TGTGCCAGCAGTTTCACAGGGTCCCTCGCTGGCTACACCTTC.

This sequence joins TRBV7-9 and TRBJ2-7; the match to TRBD2 covers 10 bases. This CDR3 spans 15 amino acids. Germline CDR1 SEHNR, CDR2 FQNEAQ (reference sequence). V dropped 4 bases and J dropped 7; count of bases not matched to a gene: 10. The CDR3 DNA follows: TGTGCCAGCAGCTCAAAAGGGACTAGCGTGAGTGAGCAGTACTTC. Protein sequence: CASSSKGTSVSEQYF.

The chain uses TRBV30 and TRBJ1-3, with D unresolved. This CDR3 spans 14 amino acids. The V end lost 2 bases, the J end lost 0 bases, and 8 bases lay between the germline ends. Germline V gene data show CDR1 as GTSNPN and CDR2 as SVGIG (reference sequence). CDR3 in amino acids: CAWSTGISGNTIYF. In nucleotides, the CDR3 is TGTGCCTGGAGTACCGGGATCTCTGGAAACACCATATATTTT.

The chain uses TRBV10-2 and TRBJ2-2, with D possibly TRBD2 on 5 matching bases. CDR1 WSHSY and CDR2 SAAADI come from the germline V gene. Trimming removed 6 bases from V and 3 bases from J, with 11 bases in between. This CDR3 has 14 residues. Written as DNA, the CDR3 is TGCGCCAGCAGGTTGGACTGGGACACCGGGGAGCTGTTTTTT. It is translated as CASRLDWDTGELFF.

The chain is built from TRBV7-2 and TRBJ2-5; D call uncertain. The CDR3 runs to 14 residues. Germline-derived CDR1 and CDR2 are SGHTA and FQGNSA. Between the trimmed V and J ends, which lost 5 bases and 1 base, there was a span of 11 bases. The CDR3 DNA reads as TGTGCCAGCAGCCCCGAAATAGCCCAAGAGACCCAGTACTTC. Amino acid sequence: CASSPEIAQETQYF.

This sequence joins TRBV5-4 and TRBJ1-1; 8 positions match TRBD1. Germline V gene data show CDR1 as SGHNT and CDR2 as YYREEE (reference sequence). This CDR3 contains 15 residues. Germline trimming cut 3 bases from V and 3 bases from J; bases unmatched to any gene: 7. The CDR3 DNA reads TGTGCCAGCAGCTCCCAGGACAGGGCAGACACTGAAGCTTTCTTT. Its translation is CASSSQDRADTEAFF. Variable domain in full (rest from reference TRBV5-4 and TRBJ1-1): ETGVTQSPTHLIKTRGQQVTLRCSSQSGHNTVSWYQQALGQGPQFIFQYYREEENGRGNFPPRFSGLQFPNYSSELNVNALELDDSALYLCASSSQDRADTEAFFGQGTRLTVV.

The V call is TRBV5-5, the J call TRBJ1-1; the D gene is possibly TRBD1 (6 bases). The V and J ends lost 5 bases and 3 bases respectively, with 17 bases between them. This CDR3 region has 15 residues. Germline V gene lookup returns CDR1 SGHKS and CDR2 YYEKEE (reference sequence). The CDR3 coding sequence is TGTGCCAGCAGTTCTGATAACAGGGAGCACACTGAAGCTTTCTTT. This encodes CASSSDNREHTEAFF.

The chain has TRBV3-1 (or the pseudogene TRBV3-2) and TRBJ2-7, with 8 nucleotides matching TRBD2. Germline CDR1 and CDR2: LGHDT and YNNKEL (reference sequence). The CDR3 loop spans 16 amino acids. V shed 4 bases and J 1 base; nucleotides not matched to a gene: 9. DNA of the CDR3: TGTGCCAGCAGCCTCCGGATACTAGCGGATTCCTACGAGCAGTACTTC. Residues: CASSLRILADSYEQYF.

The chain recombines TRBV28 with TRBJ2-2; D remains unclear. Trimming removed 3 bases from V and 5 bases from J, with 19 bases in between. Germline lookup yields CDR1 MDHEN and CDR2 SYDVKM. This CDR3 region has 17 residues. The chain's CDR3 is CASSFLRPGVSTGELFF. DNA of the CDR3: TGTGCCAGCAGTTTTTTAAGGCCCGGAGTTAGTACCGGGGAGCTGTTTTTT.

The V call is TRBV15, the J call TRBJ2-5; possible D gene TRBD2, 5 bases. Germline CDR1 reads LNHNV; CDR2 reads YYDKDF (reference sequence). V was pared by 0 bases and J by 2 bases, with 7 bases between. The CDR3 runs 14 residues. The CDR3 protein is CATSRDPGQETQYF. CDR3 bases: TGTGCCACCAGCAGAGATCCGGGGCAAGAGACCCAGTACTTC.

The chain recombines TRBV2 with TRBJ1-5; D is ambiguous. Germline CDR1 reads SNHLY; CDR2 reads FYNNEI. The CDR3 consists of 14 residues. V shed 4 bases and J shed 2 bases, with 9 bases lying between them. CDR3 coding DNA: TGTGCCAGCAGTGTGCACGGAGGCAATCAGCCCCAGCATTTT. Protein sequence: CASSVHGGNQPQHF.

This clone appeared a few times. The V gene is TRBV6-5, the J gene TRBJ1-1; D unclear. The germline CDR1 and CDR2 sequences are MNHEY and SVGAGI. The CDR3 spans 15 residues. Trimming removed 0 bases from V and 6 bases from J, with 14 bases in between. The CDR3: CASSYSSLGRAEAFF. The CDR3, as DNA: TGTGCCAGCAGTTACTCATCCCTCGGGAGGGCTGAAGCTTTCTTT.

In this sample, this clone turned up many times. The identical CDR3 is also encoded by other nucleotide sequences in the sample. The genes are TRBV12-3 or TRBV12-4 and TRBJ1-5, with 11 bases identical to TRBD1. Unmatched junction bases numbered 1, after V lost 8 bases and J lost 4 bases. There are 13 residues in the CDR3. The chain's CDR3 is CASGTGGNQPQHF. The CDR3 DNA follows: TGTGCCAGCGGGACAGGGGGGAATCAGCCCCAGCATTTT.

This clone came up a few times. The rearrangement uses TRBV6-5 and TRBJ1-1; TRBD1 matches 9 bases. V was pared by 6 bases and J by 6 bases, with 5 bases of the junction left unmatched. The germline V gene encodes CDR1 MNHEY and CDR2 SVGAGI. The CDR3 length is 13 residues. The CDR3 spells CASRDRGMPEAFF. In DNA, the CDR3 is TGTGCCAGCAGAGACAGGGGGATGCCTGAAGCTTTCTTT.

The CDR3 coding sequence is TGTGCCTGGGAGACAGGGAATAATTCACCCCTCCACTTT. Its translation is CAWETGNNSPLHF. This rearrangement joins TRBV30 to TRBJ1-6; 7 bases are a match to TRBD1. Germline CDR1 is GTSNPN and CDR2 is SVGIG (reference sequence). V shed 5 bases, J shed 5 bases, and the junction held 3 bases outside the gene matches. This CDR3 region has 13 residues.

This chain joins TRBV7-2 and TRBJ2-1; unclear D gene. CDR1 is SGHTA and CDR2 is FQGNSA in the germline V gene. The CDR3 contains 14 residues. Trimming took off 0 bases at V and 5 bases at J, with 8 bases between the two ends. The CDR3 DNA reads TGTGCCAGCAGCTTAGCCCAGGCCAACAATGAGCAGTTCTTC. Amino acid sequence: CASSLAQANNEQFF.

The V gene is TRBV11-2, the J gene TRBJ1-1; TRBD1 is a possible D gene (5 bases). CDR1 is SGHAT, CDR2 FQNNGV, per germline. Trimming pared 4 bases from V and 11 bases from J, leaving 14 bases between. This CDR3 is 12 amino acids long. The DNA for the CDR3 is TGTGCCAGCAGCTCCCTTACGGGGGAGGCTTTCTTT. Amino acids: CASSSLTGEAFF.

The genes are TRBV11-2 and TRBJ1-2; TRBD1 agrees at 10 bases. Germline CDR1 reads SGHAT; CDR2 reads FQNNGV. CDR3 size: 15 residues. After removal of 5 bases from V and 5 bases from J, the junction contained 8 bases not matched to a gene. The CDR3 DNA reads TGTGCCAGCAGCCCCCAGACAGGGGGCGCATATGGCTACACCTTC. It encodes CASSPQTGGAYGYTF.

The chain combines TRBV10-2 with TRBJ1-1, with 9 bases identical to TRBD1. Germline CDR1 reads WSHSY; CDR2 reads SAAADI. The CDR3 covers 16 residues. The V segment lost 6 bases and the J segment 0 bases; nucleotides outside the gene matches: 8. The CDR3 coding sequence is TGCGCCAGCAGACCTCCGGACAGGGGTTTGAACACTGAAGCTTTCTTT. Its translation: CASRPPDRGLNTEAFF.

The chain couples TRBV6-1 to TRBJ2-7, with TRBD2 as a possible D gene (5 bases). Germline loops: CDR1 MNHNS, CDR2 SASEGT. This CDR3 is 16 amino acids long. V dropped 2 bases and J dropped 3 bases, with 17 bases sitting between them. The CDR3 region is CASSESFPGSDYEQYF. CDR3 coding DNA: TGTGCCAGCAGTGAATCCTTTCCGGGATCCGACTACGAGCAGTACTTC.

The chain recombines TRBV7-9 with TRBJ1-4; no clear D gene. Trimming cost V 4 bases and J 5 bases, with 8 bases left between them. Germline-derived CDR1 and CDR2 are SEHNR and FQNEAQ (reference sequence). The CDR3 sequence is 13 residues long. CDR3 nucleotide sequence: TGTGCCAGCAGCTCCCCGTCGAATGAAAAACTGTTTTTT. Protein: CASSSPSNEKLFF. Together with reference TRBV7-9 and TRBJ1-4, the CDR3 gives the full variable domain: DTGVSQNPRHKITKRGQNVTFRCDPISEHNRLYWYRQTLGQGPEFLTYFQNEAQLEKSRLLSDRFSAERPKGSFSTLEIQRTEQGDSAMYLCASSSPSNEKLFFGSGTQLSVL.

V is TRBV21-1 and J is TRBJ2-1; TRBD2, as called in the table, went unchecked against the DNA. TRBV21-1 is described as a pseudogene. There are 19 residues in the CDR3. DNA for the CDR3: TGTGCCAGCAGCAAAAGGGGTACTAGCGGGGACAACTCCTACAATGAGCAGTTCTTC. It specifies CASSKRGTSGDNSYNEQFF.

The chain uses TRBV19 and TRBJ2-2, with 9 nucleotides matching TRBD2. Germline trimming cut 6 bases from V and 5 bases from J; bases unmatched to any gene: 10. Germline assignment: CDR1 LNHDA and CDR2 SQIVND (reference sequence). The CDR3 runs 16 residues. The CDR3 sequence: CASRITGLALTGELFF. In DNA, the CDR3 is TGTGCCAGTAGAATAACGGGACTAGCATTAACCGGGGAGCTGTTTTTT.

The chain combines TRBV12-3 or TRBV12-4 with TRBJ2-1; the D gene is possibly TRBD2 (6 bases). The length of the CDR3 is 12 residues. The V end was cut by 6 bases, the J end by 7 bases, with 10 bases between. CDR3 amino acids: CASRGLANEQFF. CDR3 nucleotides: TGTGCCAGCAGGGGGCTAGCGAATGAGCAGTTCTTC.